This T cell receptor beta chain was obtained from a study of cytomegalovirus exposure and HLA in healthy donors. Regarding the study as a whole: Rarity marked most TCR sequences, yet some public TCRs occurred in many donors.

Worth noting for this clone: The antigen is not known.

It was with 60 Vbeta and 13 Jbeta primers that the PCR ran. Repertoires were generated with immunoSEQ multiplex PCR, while TCRdb's copy carries only in-frame clones and drops some. The table shows about 120,000 clones, with roughly 80% occurring only once. V lost 3 bases to trimming and J lost 0 bases, with 11 bases between them. CDR1 LNHDA and CDR2 SQIVND come from the germline V gene (reference sequence). CDR3 length equals 15 residues. This clonotype originated in a man in his sixties in good health and CMV-seropositive. Material: PBMCs. This chain joins TRBV19 and TRBJ1-1, with D unresolved. The CDR3 coding sequence is TGTGCCAGTAGTATCCCTGACATTATGAACACTGAAGCTTTCTTT. Its translation: CASSIPDIMNTEAFF.